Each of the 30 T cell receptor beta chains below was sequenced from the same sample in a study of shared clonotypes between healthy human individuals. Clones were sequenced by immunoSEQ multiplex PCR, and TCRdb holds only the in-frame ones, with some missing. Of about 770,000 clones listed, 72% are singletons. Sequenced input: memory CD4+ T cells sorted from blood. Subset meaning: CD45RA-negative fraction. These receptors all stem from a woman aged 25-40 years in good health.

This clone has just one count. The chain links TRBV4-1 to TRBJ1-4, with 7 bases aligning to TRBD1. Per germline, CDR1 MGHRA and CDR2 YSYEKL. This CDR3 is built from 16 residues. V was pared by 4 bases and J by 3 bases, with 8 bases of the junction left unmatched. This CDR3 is CASSRQGGAANEKLFF. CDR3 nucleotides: TGCGCCAGCAGCCGCCAGGGGGGAGCGGCTAATGAAAAACTGTTTTTT.

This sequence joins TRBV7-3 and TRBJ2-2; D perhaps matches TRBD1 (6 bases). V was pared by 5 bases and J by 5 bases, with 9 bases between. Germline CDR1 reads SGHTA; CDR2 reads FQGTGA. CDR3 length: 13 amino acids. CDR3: CASSPGQTGELFF. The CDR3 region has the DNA TGTGCCAGCAGCCCCGGACAGACCGGGGAGCTGTTTTTT.

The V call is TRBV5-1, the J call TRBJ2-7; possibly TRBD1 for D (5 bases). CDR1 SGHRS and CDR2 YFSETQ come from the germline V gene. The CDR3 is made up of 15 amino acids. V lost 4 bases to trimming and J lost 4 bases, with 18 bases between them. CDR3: CASSVDITPGYEQYF. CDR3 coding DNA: TGCGCCAGCAGCGTGGACATAACCCCAGGTTACGAGCAGTACTTC.

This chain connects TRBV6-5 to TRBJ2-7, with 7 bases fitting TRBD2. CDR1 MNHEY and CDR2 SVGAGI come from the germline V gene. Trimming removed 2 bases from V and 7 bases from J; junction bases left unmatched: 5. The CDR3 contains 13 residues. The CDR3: CASSYPGGEEQYF. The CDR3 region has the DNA TGTGCCAGCAGTTACCCGGGGGGTGAAGAGCAGTACTTC.

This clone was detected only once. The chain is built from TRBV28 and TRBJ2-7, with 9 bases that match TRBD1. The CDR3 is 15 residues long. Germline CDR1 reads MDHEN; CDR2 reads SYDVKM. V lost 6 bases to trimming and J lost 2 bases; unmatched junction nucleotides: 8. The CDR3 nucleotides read TGTGCCAGCAGAGCTACCGGGACAGGGACCTACGAGCAGTACTTC. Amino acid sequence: CASRATGTGTYEQYF.

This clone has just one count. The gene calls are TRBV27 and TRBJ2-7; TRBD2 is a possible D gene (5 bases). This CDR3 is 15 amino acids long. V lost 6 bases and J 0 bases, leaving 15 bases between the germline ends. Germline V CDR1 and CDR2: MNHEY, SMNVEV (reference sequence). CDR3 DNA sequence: TGTGCCAGCAGCCCCCGCCGAGGGTTCTCCTACGAGCAGTACTTC. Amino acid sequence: CASSPRRGFSYEQYF.

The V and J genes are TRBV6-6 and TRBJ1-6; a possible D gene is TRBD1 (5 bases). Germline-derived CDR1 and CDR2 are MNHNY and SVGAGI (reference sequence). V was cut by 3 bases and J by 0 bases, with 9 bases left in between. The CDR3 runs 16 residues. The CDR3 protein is CASSYDSDSYNSPLHF. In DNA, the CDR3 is TGTGCCAGCAGTTATGACAGCGACTCCTATAATTCACCCCTCCACTTT.

The CDR3 nucleotides read TGTGCCAGCAGTGGGGGACAGGGAGGTTTCAATGAGCAGTTCTTC. It yields the protein CASSGGQGGFNEQFF. This rearrangement joins TRBV6-5 to TRBJ2-1; 9 positions agree with TRBD1. J was trimmed by 6 bases and V by 5 bases; bases with no gene match: 8. CDR1 is MNHEY, CDR2 SVGAGI, per germline. The CDR3 sequence is 15 residues long.

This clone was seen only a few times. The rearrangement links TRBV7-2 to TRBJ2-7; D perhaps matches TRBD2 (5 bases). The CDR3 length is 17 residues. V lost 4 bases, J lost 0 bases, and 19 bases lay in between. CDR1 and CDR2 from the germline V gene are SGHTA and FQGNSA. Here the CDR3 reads CASSSSERRASSYEQYF. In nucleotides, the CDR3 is TGTGCCAGCAGCTCCTCCGAGCGGCGGGCCAGCTCCTACGAGCAGTACTTC.

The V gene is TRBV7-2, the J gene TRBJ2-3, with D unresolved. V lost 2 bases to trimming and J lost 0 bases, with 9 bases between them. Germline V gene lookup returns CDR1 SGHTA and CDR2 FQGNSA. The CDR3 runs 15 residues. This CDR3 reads CASSLQRLSTDTQYF. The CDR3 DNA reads TGTGCCAGCAGCTTACAGCGACTGAGCACAGATACGCAGTATTTT.

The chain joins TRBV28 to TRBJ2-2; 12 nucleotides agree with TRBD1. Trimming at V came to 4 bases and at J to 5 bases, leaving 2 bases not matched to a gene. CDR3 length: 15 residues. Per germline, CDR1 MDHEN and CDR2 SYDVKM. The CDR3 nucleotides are TGTGCCAGCAGTTCGGGACAGGGGGCGACCGGGGAGCTGTTTTTT. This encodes CASSSGQGATGELFF.

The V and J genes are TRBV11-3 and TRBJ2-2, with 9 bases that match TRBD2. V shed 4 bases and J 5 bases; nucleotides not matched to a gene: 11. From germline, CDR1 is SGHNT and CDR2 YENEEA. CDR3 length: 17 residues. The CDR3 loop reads CASSYQGGLAGTGELFF. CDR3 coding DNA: TGTGCCAGCAGCTATCAAGGGGGGCTAGCGGGAACCGGGGAGCTGTTTTTT. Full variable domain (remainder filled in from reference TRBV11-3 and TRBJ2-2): EAGVVQSPRYKIIEKKQPVAFWCNPISGHNTLYWYLQNLGQGPELLIRYENEEAVDDSQLPKDRFSAERLKGVDSTLKIQPAELGDSAVYLCASSYQGGLAGTGELFFGEGSRLTVL.

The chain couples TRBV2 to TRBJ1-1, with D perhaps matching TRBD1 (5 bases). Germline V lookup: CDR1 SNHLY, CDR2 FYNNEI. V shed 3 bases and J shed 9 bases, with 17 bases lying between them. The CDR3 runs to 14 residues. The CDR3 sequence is CASSERDGRYQAFF. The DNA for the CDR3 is TGTGCCAGCAGTGAGAGGGACGGACGATACCAAGCTTTCTTT.

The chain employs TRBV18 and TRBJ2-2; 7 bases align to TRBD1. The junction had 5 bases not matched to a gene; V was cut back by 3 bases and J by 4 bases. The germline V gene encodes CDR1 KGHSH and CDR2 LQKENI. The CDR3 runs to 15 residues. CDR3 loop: CASSPGQPFTGELFF. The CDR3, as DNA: TGTGCCAGCTCACCGGGACAGCCTTTCACCGGGGAGCTGTTTTTT.

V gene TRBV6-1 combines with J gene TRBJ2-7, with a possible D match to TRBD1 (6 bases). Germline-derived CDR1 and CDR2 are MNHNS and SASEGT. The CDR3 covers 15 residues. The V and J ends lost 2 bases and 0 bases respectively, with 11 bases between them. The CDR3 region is CASSEQGSPSYEQYF. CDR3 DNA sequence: TGTGCCAGCAGTGAACAGGGGAGTCCCTCCTACGAGCAGTACTTC.

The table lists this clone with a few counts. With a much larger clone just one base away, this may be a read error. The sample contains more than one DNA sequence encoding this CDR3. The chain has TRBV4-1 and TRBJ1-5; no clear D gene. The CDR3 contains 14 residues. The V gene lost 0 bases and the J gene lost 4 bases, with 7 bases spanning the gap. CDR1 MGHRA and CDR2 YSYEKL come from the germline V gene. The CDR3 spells CASSQDDGNQPQHF. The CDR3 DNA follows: TGCGCCAGCAGCCAAGATGACGGGAATCAGCCCCAGCATTTT.

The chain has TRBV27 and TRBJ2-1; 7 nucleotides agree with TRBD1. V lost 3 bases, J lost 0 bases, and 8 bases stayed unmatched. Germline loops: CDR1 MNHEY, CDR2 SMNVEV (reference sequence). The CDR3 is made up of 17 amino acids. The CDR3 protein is CASSFPGQTRSYNEQFF. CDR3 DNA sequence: TGTGCCAGCAGTTTCCCGGGACAGACCCGCTCCTACAATGAGCAGTTCTTC.

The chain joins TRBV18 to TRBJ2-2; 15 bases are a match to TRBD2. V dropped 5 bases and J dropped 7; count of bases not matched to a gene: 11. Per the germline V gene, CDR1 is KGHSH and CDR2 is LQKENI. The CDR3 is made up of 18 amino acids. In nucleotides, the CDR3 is TGTGCCAGCTCAACCCGGACTAGCGGGAGGGCCGTCGGCGGGGAGCTGTTTTTT. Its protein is CASSTRTSGRAVGGELFF. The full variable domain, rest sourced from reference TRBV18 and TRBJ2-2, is NAGVMQNPRHLVRRRGQEARLRCSPMKGHSHVYWYRQLPEEGLKFMVYLQKENIIDESGMPKERFSAEFPKEGPSILRIQQVVRGDSAAYFCASSTRTSGRAVGGELFFGEGSRLTVL.

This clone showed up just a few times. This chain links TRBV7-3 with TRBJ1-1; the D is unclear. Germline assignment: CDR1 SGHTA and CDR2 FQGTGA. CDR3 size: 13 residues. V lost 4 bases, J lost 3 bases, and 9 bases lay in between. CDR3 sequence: CASSSLRDTEAFF. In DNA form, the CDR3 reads TGTGCCAGCAGCTCTCTGAGGGACACTGAAGCTTTCTTT.

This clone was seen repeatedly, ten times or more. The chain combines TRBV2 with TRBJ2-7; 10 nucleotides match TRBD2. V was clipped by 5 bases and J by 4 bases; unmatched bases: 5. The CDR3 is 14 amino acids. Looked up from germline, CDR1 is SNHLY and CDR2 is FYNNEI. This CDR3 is CASSPRTSGYEQYF. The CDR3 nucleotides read TGTGCCAGCAGTCCCCGGACTAGCGGATACGAGCAGTACTTC.

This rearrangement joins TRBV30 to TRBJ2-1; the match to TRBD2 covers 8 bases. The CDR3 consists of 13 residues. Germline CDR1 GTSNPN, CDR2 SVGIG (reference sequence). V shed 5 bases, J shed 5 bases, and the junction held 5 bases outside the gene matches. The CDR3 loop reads CAWESGGNNEQFF. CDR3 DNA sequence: TGTGCCTGGGAGTCGGGAGGGAACAATGAGCAGTTCTTC.

CDR3 residues: CASSDGLAGLTGELFF. In DNA form, the CDR3 reads TGTGCCAGCAGCGATGGACTAGCGGGACTCACCGGGGAGCTGTTTTTT. J is TRBJ2-2 and V is TRBV2, with TRBD2 matching 12 bases. The CDR3 totals 16 residues. CDR1 and CDR2 (germline): SNHLY, FYNNEI. V lost 6 bases and J lost 4; bases outside the gene matches: 6.

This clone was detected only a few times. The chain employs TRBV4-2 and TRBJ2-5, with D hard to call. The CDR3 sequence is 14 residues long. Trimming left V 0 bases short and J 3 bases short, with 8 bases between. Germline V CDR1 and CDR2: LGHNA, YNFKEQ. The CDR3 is CASSQDGEEETQYF. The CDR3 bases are TGTGCCAGCAGCCAAGATGGGGAAGAAGAGACCCAGTACTTC.

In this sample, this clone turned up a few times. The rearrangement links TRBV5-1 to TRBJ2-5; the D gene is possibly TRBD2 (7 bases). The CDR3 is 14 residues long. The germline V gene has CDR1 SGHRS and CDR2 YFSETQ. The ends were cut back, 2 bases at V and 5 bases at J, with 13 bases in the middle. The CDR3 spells CASSFGGPGETQYF. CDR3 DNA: TGCGCCAGCAGCTTCGGGGGGCCGGGGGAGACCCAGTACTTC.

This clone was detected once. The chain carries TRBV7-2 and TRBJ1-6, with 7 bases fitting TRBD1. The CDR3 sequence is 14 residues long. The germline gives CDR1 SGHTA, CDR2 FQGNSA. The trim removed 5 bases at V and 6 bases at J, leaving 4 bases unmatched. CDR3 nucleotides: TGTGCCAGCAGCGGAAGGGACAGTAATTCACCCCTCCACTTT. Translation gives CASSGRDSNSPLHF.

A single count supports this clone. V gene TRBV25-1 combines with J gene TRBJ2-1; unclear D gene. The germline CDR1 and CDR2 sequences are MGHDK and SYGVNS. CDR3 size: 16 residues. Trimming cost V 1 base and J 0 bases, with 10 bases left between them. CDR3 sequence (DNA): TGTGCCAGCAGTGAATCAGGAGAGGACTCCTACAATGAGCAGTTCTTC. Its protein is CASSESGEDSYNEQFF.

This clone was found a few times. The CDR3 here is CASGRTSGNNEQFF. DNA for the CDR3: TGTGCCAGCGGAAGGACTAGCGGCAACAATGAGCAGTTCTTC. The chain uses TRBV28 and TRBJ2-1; 10 bases align to TRBD2. Unmatched junction bases numbered 6, after V lost 8 bases and J lost 5 bases. CDR1 is MDHEN, CDR2 SYDVKM, per germline. CDR3 length: 14 amino acids.

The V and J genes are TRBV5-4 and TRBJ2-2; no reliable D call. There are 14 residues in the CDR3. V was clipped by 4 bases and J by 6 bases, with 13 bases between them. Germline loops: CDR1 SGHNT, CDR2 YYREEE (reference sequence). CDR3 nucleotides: TGTGCCAGCAGCCAGGCTTTTAGGCCCGGGGAGCTGTTTTTT. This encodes CASSQAFRPGELFF.

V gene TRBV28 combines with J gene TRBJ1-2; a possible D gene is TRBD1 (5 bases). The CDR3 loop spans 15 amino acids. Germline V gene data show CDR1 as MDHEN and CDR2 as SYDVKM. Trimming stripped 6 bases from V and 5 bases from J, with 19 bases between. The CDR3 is CASSPRQKTGYGYTF. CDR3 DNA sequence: TGTGCCAGCAGCCCTAGACAGAAAACGGGGTATGGCTACACCTTC.

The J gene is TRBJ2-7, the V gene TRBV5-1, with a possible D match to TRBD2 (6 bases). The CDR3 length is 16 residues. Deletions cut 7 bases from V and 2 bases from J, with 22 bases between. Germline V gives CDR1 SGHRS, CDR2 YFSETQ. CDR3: CASRRSWGDSAYEQYF. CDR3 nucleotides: TGCGCCAGCCGCCGGTCATGGGGGGACTCGGCCTACGAGCAGTACTTC.